Below are 15 T cell receptor beta chains sequenced from a single sample in a study of blood T cell repertoires in COVID-19. The table came from immunoSEQ multiplex PCR; TCRdb's copy has only in-frame clones and leaves some out. The sample contains roughly 120,000 clones, 82% of which appear only once. Sequencing was performed on peripheral blood. Receptor source: a man in his 70s with acute or convalescent COVID-19.

The chain couples TRBV2 to TRBJ1-1, with D possibly being TRBD1 (5 bases). Looked up from germline, CDR1 is SNHLY and CDR2 is FYNNEI. With 1 base removed from V and 4 bases from J, the gap between germline ends came to 7 bases. The CDR3 contains 13 residues. In nucleotides, the CDR3 is TGTGCCAGCAGTGAAGAGGGGTCCACTGAAGCTTTCTTT. It specifies CASSEEGSTEAFF.

The chain couples TRBV9 to TRBJ2-3; D perhaps matches TRBD2 (7 bases). The V gene's germline CDR1 is SGDLS and CDR2 YYNGEE. CDR3 size: 15 residues. Trimming stripped 0 bases from V and 6 bases from J, with 14 bases between. The CDR3 nucleotides read TGTGCCAGCAGCGTAGATATGGGGGGGGCCGATACGCAGTATTTT. This sequence encodes CASSVDMGGADTQYF.

In nucleotides, the CDR3 is TGTGCCAGCAGCGGCCGGGGCTCTGGAAACACCATATATTTT. Residues: CASSGRGSGNTIYF. This chain joins TRBV9 and TRBJ1-3; D remains ambiguous. From germline, CDR1 is SGDLS and CDR2 YYNGEE. This CDR3 contains 14 residues. With 3 bases removed from V and 0 bases from J, the gap between germline ends came to 7 bases.

This sequence joins TRBV14 and TRBJ1-1; maybe TRBD1 (6 bases). Trimming removed 4 bases from V and 4 bases from J, with 13 bases in between. The CDR3 extends over 14 amino acids. Germline CDR1 SGHDN, CDR2 FVKESK. DNA for the CDR3: TGTGCCAGCAGCCCCCGAGGGGGTGGCACTGAAGCTTTCTTT. It codes for CASSPRGGGTEAFF.

This clone has only one observation. The chain has TRBV6-1 and TRBJ2-7; 8 nucleotides align to TRBD2. The CDR3 runs to 15 residues. V lost 1 base, J lost 4 bases, and 6 bases stayed unmatched. Germline V gene data show CDR1 as MNHNS and CDR2 as SASEGT. CDR3 in amino acids: CASSEGRGGGYEQYF. In DNA, the CDR3 is TGTGCCAGCAGTGAAGGCCGGGGCGGGGGGTACGAGCAGTACTTC.

J is TRBJ2-1 and V is TRBV24-1, with D perhaps TRBD2 (6 bases). Germline CDR1 KGHDR, CDR2 SFDVKD. The CDR3 contains 16 residues. The germline V and J ends were trimmed by 5 bases and 9 bases, with 22 bases remaining between them. Here the CDR3 DNA reads TGTGCCACCAGTGGTACGGGGGTTGGGATGACCAGTGAGCAGTTCTTC. Its protein is CATSGTGVGMTSEQFF.

This rearrangement joins TRBV6-2 or TRBV6-3 to TRBJ1-2; D is undetermined. Germline assignment: CDR1 MNHEY and CDR2 SVGEGT. Trimming cost V 6 bases and J 6 bases, with 17 bases left between them. The CDR3 spans 14 residues. CDR3 in amino acids: CASSLLGSPDGYTF. Written as DNA, the CDR3 is TGTGCCAGCAGCCTGTTAGGGAGTCCGGATGGCTACACCTTC.

The V and J genes are TRBV5-1 and TRBJ1-4, with D unresolved. V lost 1 base to trimming and J lost 3 bases, with 10 bases between them. The CDR3 runs to 15 residues. Germline loops: CDR1 SGHRS, CDR2 YFSETQ. The chain's CDR3 is CASSLSGQANEKLFF. Written as DNA, the CDR3 is TGCGCCAGCAGCTTGTCAGGCCAGGCTAATGAAAAACTGTTTTTT. The whole variable domain, filled in from reference TRBV5-1 and TRBJ1-4, reads KAGVTQTPRYLIKTRGQQVTLSCSPISGHRSVSWYQQTPGQGLQFLFEYFSETQRNKGNFPGRFSGRQFSNSRSEMNVSTLELGDSALYLCASSLSGQANEKLFFGSGTQLSVL.

The rearrangement links TRBV28 to TRBJ2-1; D may be TRBD2 (6 bases). Trimming removed 5 bases at V and 3 bases at J, with 20 bases between. The germline gives CDR1 MDHEN, CDR2 SYDVKM. The CDR3 consists of 17 residues. The chain's CDR3 is CASSPPSGRDHYNEQFF. The CDR3 bases are TGTGCCAGCAGTCCCCCCTCGGGGCGGGACCACTACAATGAGCAGTTCTTC.

The gene calls are TRBV6-2 or TRBV6-3 and TRBJ2-1, with 12 bases matching TRBD1. The germline gives CDR1 MNHEY, CDR2 SVGEGT. Trimming at V came to 2 bases and at J to 4 bases, leaving 12 bases not matched to a gene. CDR3 length: 19 residues. CDR3 DNA: TGTGCCAGCAGTTACCCCCTGGGACAGGGGGCATCGGGTTACAATGAGCAGTTCTTC. Its protein is CASSYPLGQGASGYNEQFF.

This clone was seen a single time. The CDR3 coding sequence is TGTGCCAGCAGTCTTGGGACTGAGGCCGCCAACACCATATATTTT. Translated, it gives CASSLGTEAANTIYF. This sequence joins TRBV6-5 and TRBJ1-3, with TRBD1 as a possible D gene (5 bases). Looked up from germline, CDR1 is MNHEY and CDR2 is SVGAGI. The CDR3 length is 15 residues. Trimming removed 5 bases at V and 7 bases at J, with 18 bases between.

This clone was seen just once. V gene TRBV9 combines with J gene TRBJ2-7, with 9 bases aligning to TRBD1. The CDR3 spans 15 residues. Unmatched junction bases numbered 6, after V lost 0 bases and J lost 5 bases. Germline assignment: CDR1 SGDLS and CDR2 YYNGEE. The CDR3, as DNA: TGTGCCAGCAGCGTAGGGGGGACAGGGATCGACGAGCAGTACTTC. Translating it yields CASSVGGTGIDEQYF.

The CDR3 nucleotides are TGTGCCATCAGTGAAGGGTTGGGGACAGGGGTTGGGAGCACTGAAGCTTTCTTT. It is translated as CAISEGLGTGVGSTEAFF. The chain recombines TRBV10-3 with TRBJ1-1; 10 positions agree with TRBD1. V lost 3 bases to trimming and J lost 4 bases; unmatched junction nucleotides: 14. This CDR3 has 18 amino acids. CDR1 is ENHRY, CDR2 SYGVKD, per germline.

The chain uses TRBV29-1 and TRBJ1-1, with 8 bases identical to TRBD1. This CDR3 contains 12 residues. After removal of 6 bases from V and 5 bases from J, the junction contained 5 bases not matched to a gene. The germline V gene encodes CDR1 SQVTM and CDR2 ANQGSEA. The CDR3 sequence: CSVGQGWTEAFF. In DNA, the CDR3 is TGCAGCGTAGGACAGGGTTGGACTGAAGCTTTCTTT.

The genes are TRBV18 and TRBJ2-1; D perhaps matches TRBD2 (5 bases). CDR1 KGHSH and CDR2 LQKENI come from the germline V gene. This CDR3 spans 15 amino acids. Trimming took off 0 bases at V and 5 bases at J, with 11 bases between the two ends. CDR3 sequence: CASSPPLDSNNEQFF. The CDR3 region has the DNA TGTGCCAGCTCACCACCACTAGATTCCAACAATGAGCAGTTCTTC. Drawing the rest from reference TRBV18 and TRBJ2-1, the complete variable domain is NAGVMQNPRHLVRRRGQEARLRCSPMKGHSHVYWYRQLPEEGLKFMVYLQKENIIDESGMPKERFSAEFPKEGPSILRIQQVVRGDSAAYFCASSPPLDSNNEQFFGPGTRLTVL.